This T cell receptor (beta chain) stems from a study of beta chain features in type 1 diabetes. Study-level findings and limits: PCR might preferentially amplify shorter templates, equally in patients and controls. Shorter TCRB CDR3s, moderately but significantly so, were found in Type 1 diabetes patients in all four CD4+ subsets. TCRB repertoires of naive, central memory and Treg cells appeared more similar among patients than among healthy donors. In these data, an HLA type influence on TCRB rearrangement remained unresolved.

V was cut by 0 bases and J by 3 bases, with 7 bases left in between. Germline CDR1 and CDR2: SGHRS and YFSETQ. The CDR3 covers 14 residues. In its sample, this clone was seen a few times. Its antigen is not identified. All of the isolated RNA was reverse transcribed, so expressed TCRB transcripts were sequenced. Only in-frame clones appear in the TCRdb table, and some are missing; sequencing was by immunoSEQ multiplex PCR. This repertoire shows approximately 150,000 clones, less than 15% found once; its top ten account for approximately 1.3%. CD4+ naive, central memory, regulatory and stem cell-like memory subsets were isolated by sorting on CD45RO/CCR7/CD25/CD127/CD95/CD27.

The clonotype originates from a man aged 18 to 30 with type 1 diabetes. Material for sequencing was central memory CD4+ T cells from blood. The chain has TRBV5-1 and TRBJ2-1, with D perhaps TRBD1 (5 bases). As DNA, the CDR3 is TGCGCCAGCAGCTTGGGGGGCGGCTACAATGAGCAGTTCTTC. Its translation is CASSLGGGYNEQFF.